The 4 T cell receptor beta chains reported below all come from one sample, sequenced in a study of cytomegalovirus exposure and HLA in healthy donors. The PCR ran on 60 Vbeta and 13 Jbeta primers. The protocol was immunoSEQ multiplex PCR, while the TCRdb copy is restricted to in-frame clones and leaves out a portion. The sample carries 100,000 or so clones, 65% to 75% recorded once. The sample was PBMCs. The receptors were sampled from a man in his forties in good health and CMV-seropositive.

The V gene is TRBV12-5, the J gene TRBJ2-1, with no clear D. Trimming shortened V by 4 bases and J by 7 bases, and 5 bases separated the two germline ends. CDR1 LGHNT and CDR2 FRNRAP come from the germline V gene. The CDR3 extends over 11 amino acids. This CDR3 is CASGSLNEQFF. The CDR3 nucleotides are TGTGCTAGTGGTTCCCTGAATGAGCAGTTCTTC.

The chain recombines TRBV5-6 with TRBJ1-2; D gene uncertain. The germline V gene has CDR1 SGHDT and CDR2 YYEEEE. The CDR3 length is 12 residues. Trimming pared 6 bases from V and 5 bases from J, leaving 11 bases between. CDR3 DNA sequence: TGTGCCAGCATCTCATCGGTTTATGGCTACACCTTC. Translated, it gives CASISSVYGYTF.

The chain is built from TRBV28 and TRBJ1-2, with 8 bases matching TRBD1. V shed 4 bases and J 2 bases; nucleotides not matched to a gene: 6. The germline CDR1 and CDR2 sequences are MDHEN and SYDVKM. CDR3 length: 15 amino acids. As DNA, the CDR3 is TGTGCCAGCAGTTCCCCGGGACAGGAGAACTATGGCTACACCTTC. Its protein product is CASSSPGQENYGYTF.

This clone was detected a few times. The chain joins TRBV27 to TRBJ2-3, with a possible D match to TRBD2 (5 bases). The germline CDR1 and CDR2 sequences are MNHEY and SMNVEV (reference sequence). The CDR3 is made up of 12 amino acids. The V end lost 7 bases, the J end lost 1 base, and 6 bases lay between the germline ends. The DNA of the CDR3 is TGTGCCAGCACCGGGGGCACAGATACGCAGTATTTT. Its translation: CASTGGTDTQYF.